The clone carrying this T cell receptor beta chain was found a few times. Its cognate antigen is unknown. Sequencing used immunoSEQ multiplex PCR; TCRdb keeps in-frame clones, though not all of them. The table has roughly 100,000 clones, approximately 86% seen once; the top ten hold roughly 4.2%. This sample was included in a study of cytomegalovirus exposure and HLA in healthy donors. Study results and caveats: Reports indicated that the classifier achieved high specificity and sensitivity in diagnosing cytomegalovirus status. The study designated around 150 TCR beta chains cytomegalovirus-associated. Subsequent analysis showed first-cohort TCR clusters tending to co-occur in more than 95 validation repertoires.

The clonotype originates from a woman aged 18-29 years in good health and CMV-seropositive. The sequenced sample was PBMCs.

CDR3 sequence (DNA): TGTGCCAGCAGTTCTTCTACCTACGAGCAGTACTTC. This gives the protein CASSSSTYEQYF. The rearrangement uses TRBV6-5 and TRBJ2-7; no reliable D call. Germline-derived CDR1 and CDR2 are MNHEY and SVGAGI. The V and J ends lost 4 bases and 2 bases respectively, with 6 bases between them. The CDR3 contains 12 residues.